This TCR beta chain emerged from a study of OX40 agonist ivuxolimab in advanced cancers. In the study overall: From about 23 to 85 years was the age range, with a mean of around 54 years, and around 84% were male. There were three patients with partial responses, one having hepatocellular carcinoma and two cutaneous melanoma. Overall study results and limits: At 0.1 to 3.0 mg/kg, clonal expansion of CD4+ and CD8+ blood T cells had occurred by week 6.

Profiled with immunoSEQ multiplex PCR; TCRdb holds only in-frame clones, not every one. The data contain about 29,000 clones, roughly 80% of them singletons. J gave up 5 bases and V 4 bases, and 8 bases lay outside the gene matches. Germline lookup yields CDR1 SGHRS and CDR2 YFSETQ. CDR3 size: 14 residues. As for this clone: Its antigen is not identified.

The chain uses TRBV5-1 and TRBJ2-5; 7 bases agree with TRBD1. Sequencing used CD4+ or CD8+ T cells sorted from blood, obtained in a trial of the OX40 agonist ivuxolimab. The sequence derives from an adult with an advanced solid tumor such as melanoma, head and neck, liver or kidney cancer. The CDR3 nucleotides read TGCGCCAGCAGCGCCTACAGGGGTGGGGAGACCCAGTACTTC. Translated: CASSAYRGGETQYF.